Shown below are 10 T cell receptor beta chains from a single sample sequenced in a study of response to subunit inactivated influenza vaccine. TCRdb independently ran MiXCR on the RT-PCR reads; one entry per CDR3 protein. The sample shows some 640,000 distinct CDR3 sequences, about 14% of them seen only once. Sequencing was performed on PBMCs from blood, taken approximately 15 days before vaccination. The receptor source for this set is a man aged 45-65 years who received an inactivated influenza vaccine.

In its sample, this clonotype was seen a few times. The CDR3 region is CSASRSRYSGNTIYF. CDR3 DNA: TGCAGTGCTAGTCGGTCGAGATACTCTGGAAACACCATATATTTT. This sequence joins TRBV20-1 and TRBJ1-3; no reliable D call. This CDR3 has 15 amino acids. The germline V and J ends were trimmed by 3 bases and 0 bases, with 12 bases remaining between them. Germline V gene sequence: CDR1 DFQATT, CDR2 SNEGSKA (reference sequence).

This chain links TRBV20-1 with TRBJ2-7, with 8 bases identical to TRBD2. The CDR3 runs 14 residues. CDR1 and CDR2 from the germline V gene are DFQATT and SNEGSKA (reference sequence). J lost 4 bases, V lost 6 bases, and 11 bases had no gene match. CDR3 residues: CSAETGTRVYEQYF. DNA of the CDR3: TGCAGTGCCGAAACCGGGACTAGGGTTTACGAGCAGTACTTC.

This clonotype was observed at least ten times. This rearrangement joins TRBV11-2 to TRBJ1-1; 8 bases fit TRBD1. The germline V gene encodes CDR1 SGHAT and CDR2 FQNNGV. The V segment lost 0 bases and the J segment 4 bases; nucleotides outside the gene matches: 4. The CDR3 contains 15 residues. CDR3 DNA sequence: TGTGCCAGCAGCTTAGAACCAGGGGGCGGCACTGAAGCTTTCTTT. This codes for CASSLEPGGGTEAFF.

The chain uses TRBV4-1 and TRBJ2-5, with TRBD2 as a possible D gene (5 bases). The length of the CDR3 is 14 residues. CDR1 and CDR2 from the germline V gene are MGHRA and YSYEKL. Trimming took 1 base from V and 5 from J, leaving 11 bases between them. CDR3 coding DNA: TGCGCCAGCAGCCAAGCTCCTAGCCGGGAGACCCAGTACTTC. It yields the protein CASSQAPSRETQYF.

This rearrangement joins TRBV14 to TRBJ2-5; 10 bases are a match to TRBD2. Germline V gene sequence: CDR1 SGHDN, CDR2 FVKESK. The length of the CDR3 is 19 residues. Unmatched junction bases numbered 10, after V lost 0 bases and J lost 0 bases. This CDR3 reads CASSQDRASGGLYQETQYF. The DNA for the CDR3 is TGTGCCAGCAGCCAAGATCGGGCTAGCGGGGGCCTGTACCAAGAGACCCAGTACTTC.

This clonotype was seen a handful of times. The gene calls are TRBV10-3 and TRBJ2-7; D gene uncertain. Trimming removed 0 bases from V and 2 bases from J, with 5 bases in between. In germline, CDR1 is ENHRY, CDR2 SYGVKD. This CDR3 spans 13 amino acids. The CDR3 region has the DNA TGTGCCATCAGTGAGTCAACAACCTACGAGCAGTACTTC. Translated, it gives CAISESTTYEQYF.

CDR3 bases: TGTGCCAGCAGCACCCGACAGCACCAAGAGACCCAGTACTTC. Translating gives CASSTRQHQETQYF. J is TRBJ2-5 and V is TRBV7-2; possibly TRBD1 for D (5 bases). The CDR3 loop spans 14 amino acids. Looked up from germline, CDR1 is SGHTA and CDR2 is FQGNSA. V lost 5 bases, J lost 0 bases, and 10 bases lay in between.

The table lists this clonotype with many counts. The rearrangement links TRBV4-1 to TRBJ1-2; no clear D. Germline V gene sequence: CDR1 MGHRA, CDR2 YSYEKL. V lost 0 bases, J lost 4 bases, and 15 bases lay in between. The CDR3 extends over 16 amino acids. The CDR3 reads CASSQEPRGVLYGYTF. For the CDR3, the DNA is TGCGCCAGCAGCCAAGAGCCCAGAGGTGTACTCTATGGCTACACCTTC.

The chain is built from TRBV28 and TRBJ2-2, with 11 bases that match TRBD2. J was trimmed by 7 bases and V by 10 bases; bases with no gene match: 5. CDR1 MDHEN and CDR2 SYDVKM come from the germline V gene. This CDR3 has 13 residues. CDR3 nucleotides: TGTGCCACAACTAGCGGGAGTGTCGGGGAGCTGTTTTTT. Amino acid sequence: CATTSGSVGELFF.

The gene calls are TRBV7-6 and TRBJ1-3, with D possibly TRBD1 on 5 matching bases. The CDR3 spans 16 residues. Trimming shortened V by 1 base and J by 4 bases, and 14 bases separated the two germline ends. Germline V gene data show CDR1 as SGHVS and CDR2 as FNYEAQ. CDR3 DNA: TGTGCCAGCAGCTTAGGTCTTTCAGGGTCCGGAAACACCATATATTTT. It specifies CASSLGLSGSGNTIYF.